This is a list of T cell receptor beta chains from one sample in a study of post-analysis software for immune sequencing data. TCRdb processed the PCR reads anew with MiXCR; each CDR3 protein has one entry. The table records hundreds of thousands of distinct CDR3 sequences, around 53% of them present only once. Sequences were obtained from blood. The receptor set was obtained from a girl under 18 with multiple sclerosis. Each CDR3 is given without its conserved first and last residue.

J: -
V: TRBV29-1
CDR3: SVVGLALHEQY

J: -
V: TRBV5-1
CDR3: ASSSRGTFYEQY

J: TRBJ1-1
V: TRBV29-1
CDR3: SAQDRGRTEAF

J: TRBJ1-1
V: TRBV20-1
CDR3: SARRTGRMNTEAF

J: TRBJ2-4
V: TRBV5-6
CDR3: ASSSASGSQNIQY

J: TRBJ2-7
V: TRBV10-3
CDR3: AIEGDSYEQY

J: TRBJ2-7
V: TRBV12-3/TRBV12-4
CDR3: ASRISGGAAYEQY

J: -
V: TRBV7-6
CDR3: ASSLSTGGEQY

J: TRBJ1-1
V: TRBV5-6
CDR3: ATTVWGEAGTEAF

J: TRBJ2-7
V: TRBV20-1
CDR3: SAFRDSSYEQY